This TCR beta chain emerged from a study of radiotherapy plus CTLA-4 blockade in lung cancer (dated by TCRdb to about 2018). The study in broad terms: Objective responses occurred in around 20% of enrolled patients, and 30% to 40% achieved disease control. General study outcomes and caveats: TCR clones derived from tumors expanded in peripheral blood after treatment with radiotherapy and ipilimumab. Increased serum interferon-beta after radiation, together with early dynamic changes in blood T cell clones, were reported to be the strongest predictors of response.

In regard to this clone: Its binding antigen is unknown. Base qualities are not provided; no much larger clone lies one nucleotide away.

Library generation was performed with the immunoSEQ multiplex PCR assay. As stored in TCRdb, this immuneACCESS dataset retains in-frame rearrangements with V and J assigned. A fraction of the clones does not appear; measured against another copy, unresolved V genes explain less than half of the discrepancy, and the remainder lacks a known reason. The sample has some 51,000 clones on record, about 76% of them singletons. Less than 3% of the sample is taken by the ten largest. Looking up the germline V gene yields CDR1 SGHAT and CDR2 FQNNGV. Germline trimming amounts to 5 bases on V and 1 base on J, with 7 as the count of junction bases outside the gene matches. CDR3 length: 15 amino acids, cysteine to phenylalanine. Only CDR3 DNA remains: 45 bases, in frame from the first base. The study evaluated CTLA-4 blockade (ipilimumab) given together with focal radiation therapy in patients who had chemo-refractory metastatic non-small-cell lung cancer.

This sample comprised peripheral blood, obtained from a patient treated with radiotherapy plus ipilimumab. The TCR sequence derives from a human donor with non-small cell lung cancer whose response to radiotherapy plus ipilimumab could not be evaluated. Recombination joined TRBV11-2 with TRBJ1-1; 7 central bases correspond to TRBD1. The encoded CDR3 is CASSPQGIGNTEAFF. The DNA sequence follows: TGTGCCAGCAGCCCACAGGGGATTGGGAACACTGAAGCTTTCTTT.